These 5 T cell receptor beta chains came from one sample sequenced in a study of OX40 agonist ivuxolimab in advanced cancers. The method was immunoSEQ multiplex PCR; TCRdb's version includes in-frame clones alone and lacks a portion of them. The sample shows fewer than 55,000 clones, roughly 77% of them seen only once. Material: CD4+ or CD8+ T cells sorted from blood, obtained in a trial of the OX40 agonist ivuxolimab. The receptors shown here come from an adult with an advanced solid tumor such as melanoma, head and neck, liver or kidney cancer.

This clone was picked up a small number of times. The chain recombines TRBV5-4 with TRBJ2-1; D is unclear. Trimming took 4 bases from V and 5 from J, leaving 10 bases between them. The CDR3 length is 13 residues. In germline, CDR1 is SGHNT, CDR2 YYREEE (reference sequence). The CDR3 is CASSLRSNNEQFF. The CDR3 DNA follows: TGTGCCAGCAGCCTTAGGAGCAACAATGAGCAGTTCTTC. The full variable domain, completed using reference TRBV5-4 and TRBJ2-1, is ETGVTQSPTHLIKTRGQQVTLRCSSQSGHNTVSWYQQALGQGPQFIFQYYREEENGRGNFPPRFSGLQFPNYSSELNVNALELDDSALYLCASSLRSNNEQFFGPGTRLTVL.

This clone was counted a single time. The V call is TRBV2, the J call TRBJ2-1, with TRBD2 identical over 10 bases. This CDR3 region has 15 residues. V shed 5 bases, J shed 3 bases, and the junction held 4 bases outside the gene matches. Germline loops: CDR1 SNHLY, CDR2 FYNNEI. CDR3 sequence reads: CASSPASGGYNEQFF. DNA of the CDR3: TGTGCCAGCAGTCCGGCTAGCGGGGGCTACAATGAGCAGTTCTTC.

V gene TRBV2 combines with J gene TRBJ1-1; the D is unclear. There are 14 residues in the CDR3. Trimming took 6 bases from V and 1 from J, leaving 12 bases between them. Germline-derived CDR1 and CDR2 are SNHLY and FYNNEI. The CDR3 sequence is CASSAGLRNTEAFF. The CDR3 DNA reads TGTGCCAGCAGCGCCGGTCTTCGGAACACTGAAGCTTTCTTT.

The CDR3 protein is CASILTGPSGEQYF. The DNA of the CDR3 is TGTGCCAGCATCCTGACAGGGCCGTCTGGGGAGCAGTACTTC. The chain uses TRBV2 and TRBJ2-7; 7 nucleotides align to TRBD1. V dropped 7 bases and J dropped 7; count of bases not matched to a gene: 13. Germline-derived CDR1 and CDR2 are SNHLY and FYNNEI. The CDR3 is made up of 14 amino acids.

This chain uses TRBV2 with TRBJ2-2; TRBD2 might be the D (6 bases). The CDR3 runs to 14 residues. CDR1 is SNHLY and CDR2 is FYNNEI in the germline V gene. The V end lost 3 bases, the J end lost 5 bases, and 10 bases lay between the germline ends. The CDR3 loop reads CASSDGGSTGELFF. The DNA for the CDR3 is TGTGCCAGCAGTGATGGAGGGAGTACCGGGGAGCTGTTTTTT.